This T cell receptor (beta chain) was recovered during a study of blood T cell repertoires in COVID-19. About the research overall: Some COVID-19 samples were acute and others convalescent; all came from the United States, Italy and Spain. PBMCs, B-cell-depleted T cells, or T cells were the source of the cDNA or gDNA that made up the material.

V was clipped by 3 bases and J by 1 base, with 12 bases between them. CDR3 length equals 15 residues. CDR1 is KGHSH, CDR2 LQKENI, per germline. Per the original methods: The authors estimated nucleated cell counts from reference gene primer amplification. The protocol was immunoSEQ multiplex PCR, while the TCRdb copy is restricted to in-frame clones and leaves out a portion. That table is the source of V, J and clone size, and D and trimming were worked out from the DNA. The repertoire has around 67,000 clones, about 89% of them found once; the top ten carry roughly 8.5%. Sequencing input: peripheral blood. The chain recombines TRBV18 with TRBJ1-1; D unclear. This clonotype was sampled from a man in his fifties or sixties with active COVID-19. The CDR3 nucleotides read TGTGCCAGCTCACCCCGCCCCCGACAGAACACTGAAGCTTTCTTT. Translated: CASSPRPRQNTEAFF. The full variable domain, its missing parts supplied by reference TRBV18 and TRBJ1-1, is NAGVMQNPRHLVRRRGQEARLRCSPMKGHSHVYWYRQLPEEGLKFMVYLQKENIIDESGMPKERFSAEFPKEGPSILRIQQVVRGDSAAYFCASSPRPRQNTEAFFGQGTRLTVV.